In its sample, the clone carrying this T cell receptor beta chain was seen a few times. Time point here: sample taken at primary tumor resection. Sequencing was performed on whole RNA extracted from tumor and nontumor lung tissue, or from frozen PBMC, and the material was left unsorted. Germline lookup yields CDR1 MGHRA and CDR2 YSYEKL. The germline V and J ends were trimmed by 1 base and 8 bases, with 15 bases remaining between them. The CDR3 runs 16 residues. The sample comes from a study of spatial heterogeneity in lung cancer. The wider study: Beta-chain sequences were consistently detected more often than alpha-chain sequences.

MiXCR, applied by TCRdb to the 5' RACE reads, yields one record per CDR3 protein. This table holds tens of thousands of distinct CDR3 sequences, approximately 8% found once. This specimen was PBMCs, taken at surgery. The receptor comes from a female donor with early-stage non-small cell lung cancer. The chain couples TRBV4-1 to TRBJ1-6; no definite D call. CDR3 amino acids: CASSQVDAPRDSPLHF. The CDR3 nucleotides read TGCGCCAGCAGCCAAGTTGACGCGCCGAGGGATTCACCCCTCCACTTT.